This T cell receptor (beta chain) was recorded in a study of T cells in Graves' hyperthyroidism and ophthalmopathy. This clonotype was counted a few times. What it binds is unknown. Patients were excluded for uncontrolled infection, other autoimmune disease, pregnancy or lactation. The diagnostic basis comprised clinical symptoms, serum thyroxine and TRAb, thyroid ultrasound and orbital computed tomography. What was amplified from RNA transcripts were TCR beta CDR3 regions. HTBI primers were used for first-round RT-PCR of the TCR CDR3. MiXCR, run by TCRdb on the multiplex PCR reads, gives a single entry per CDR3 protein. The table includes a few hundred thousand distinct CDR3 sequences, 20% to 25% detected once. General study findings and limits: Ophthalmopathy, as predicted by the model, came a median approximately 5.9 months after the prediction.

This CDR3 has 16 amino acids. The J segment lost 1 base and the V segment lost 2 bases, leaving 6 bases of the junction unmatched. This sequence joins TRBV12-3 or TRBV12-4 and TRBJ1-1; 8 positions agree with TRBD1. This TCR came from a man aged 18-30 years with Graves' hyperthyroidism. The sequenced material came from blood. As DNA, the CDR3 is TGTGCCAGCAGTTTATGGGACAGGACCCCGAACACTGAAGCTTTCTTT. It yields the protein CASSLWDRTPNTEAFF.